Sequencing of this T cell receptor (beta chain) was carried out in a study of technical replicates of blood from several donors. The data were produced by immunoSEQ multiplex PCR, yet TCRdb's version contains in-frame clones alone and is incomplete. In the table there are almost 70,000 clones, about 89% of which are singletons. V gave up 4 bases and J gave up 4 bases, with 8 bases separating them. The CDR3 extends over 13 amino acids. CDR1 and CDR2 from the germline V gene are SGHTA and FQGNSA. The TCR was taken from a human donor in good health. Some clones in this sample may be carry-over from other donors' samples. The specimen was PBMCs. This rearrangement joins TRBV7-2 to TRBJ1-5; D perhaps matches TRBD1 (5 bases). CDR3 residues: CASSYRQNQPQHF. The CDR3 bases are TGTGCCAGCAGCTACCGACAGAATCAGCCCCAGCATTTT.